This T cell receptor (beta chain) was sequenced for a study of neurological immune-mediated disorders. CDR3 length: 14 amino acids. Germline V gene lookup returns CDR1 LGHNA and CDR2 YSLEER. J gave up 11 bases and V 3 bases, and 11 bases lay outside the gene matches. One entry per CDR3 protein results from TCRdb running MiXCR on the 5' RACE reads. The sample yields some 65,000 distinct CDR3 sequences, 3.5% to 4.5% seen once. This clonotype has at least ten counts. The TCR sequence derives from a man aged 45-65 years with multiple sclerosis. Sequencing was performed on PBMCs. The V and J genes are TRBV4-3 and TRBJ2-5; 8 nucleotides match TRBD1. The CDR3 here is CASSQRTGQYLQYF. The CDR3 DNA is TGCGCCAGCAGCCAGAGGACAGGGCAATATTTACAGTACTTC.